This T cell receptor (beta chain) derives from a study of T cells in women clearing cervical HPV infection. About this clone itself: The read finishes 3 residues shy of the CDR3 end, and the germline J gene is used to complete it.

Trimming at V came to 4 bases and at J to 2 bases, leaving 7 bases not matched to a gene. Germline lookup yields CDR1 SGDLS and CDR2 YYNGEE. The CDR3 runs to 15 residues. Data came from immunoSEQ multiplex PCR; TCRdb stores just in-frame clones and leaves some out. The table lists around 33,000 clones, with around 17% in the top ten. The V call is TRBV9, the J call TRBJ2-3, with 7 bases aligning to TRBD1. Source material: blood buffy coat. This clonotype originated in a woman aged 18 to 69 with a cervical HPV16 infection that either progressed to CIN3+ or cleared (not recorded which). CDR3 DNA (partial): TGTGCCAGCAGCACTACGGGACAGATCACAGATACG. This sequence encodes CASSTTGQITDT. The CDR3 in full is CASSTTGQITDTQYF.